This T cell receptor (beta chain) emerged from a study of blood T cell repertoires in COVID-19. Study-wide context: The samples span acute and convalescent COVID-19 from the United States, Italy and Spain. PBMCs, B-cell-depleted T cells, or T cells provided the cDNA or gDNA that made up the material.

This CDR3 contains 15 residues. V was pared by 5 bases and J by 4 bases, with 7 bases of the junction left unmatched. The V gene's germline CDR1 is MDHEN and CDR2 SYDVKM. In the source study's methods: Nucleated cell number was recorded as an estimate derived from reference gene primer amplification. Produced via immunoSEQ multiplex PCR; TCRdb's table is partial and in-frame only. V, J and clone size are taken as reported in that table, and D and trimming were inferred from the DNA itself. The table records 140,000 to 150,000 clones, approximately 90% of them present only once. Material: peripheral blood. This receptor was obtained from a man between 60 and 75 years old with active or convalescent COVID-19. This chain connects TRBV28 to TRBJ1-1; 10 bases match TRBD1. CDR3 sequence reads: CASSPEGQGPTEAFF. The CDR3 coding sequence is TGTGCCAGCAGTCCCGAGGGACAGGGGCCCACTGAAGCTTTCTTT.